This T cell receptor beta chain was sequenced in a study of cytomegalovirus exposure and HLA in healthy donors. Study details: In an early release, HLA-typed donors contributed roughly 85 million unique TCR sequences. Findings of the study overall: The CMV antigen specificity of a few CMV-associated chains was confirmed through in vitro analysis. The classifier, whose performance was assessed in both the original and validation cohorts, reportedly diagnosed cytomegalovirus status with high specificity and sensitivity.

In regard to this clone: No antigen is known for it.

60 Vbeta and 13 Jbeta primers were used in PCR. Only in-frame clones appear in the TCRdb table, and some are missing; sequencing was by immunoSEQ multiplex PCR. The sample shows more than 85,000 clones, around 73% of them seen only once. Sequenced: PBMCs. The TCR was taken from a man aged 40-50 years in good health and CMV-seronegative.

CDR3 in DNA: TGCGCCAGCAGCCAAGACTCAGCAGGGGGAGGTGGCACTGAAGCTTTCTTT. This codes for CASSQDSAGGGGTEAFF. The chain carries TRBV4-3 and TRBJ1-1; 7 bases match TRBD1. The V segment lost 0 bases and the J segment 4 bases; nucleotides outside the gene matches: 11. Germline assignment: CDR1 LGHNA and CDR2 YSLEER. The CDR3 totals 17 residues.